Below, 26 T cell receptor beta chains from the same sample are listed, as sequenced in a study of blood T cell repertoires in COVID-19. The protocol was immunoSEQ multiplex PCR, while the TCRdb copy is restricted to in-frame clones and leaves out a portion. The repertoire includes roughly 220,000 clones, roughly nine tenths of them detected once, and 3% to 4% sits in the top ten. The sample consisted of PBMCs or T cells enriched from blood (not recorded which). All receptors come from a woman younger than 30 in a cohort exposed to, infected with or recovered from COVID-19 (not recorded which).

The DNA for the CDR3 is TGTGCCAGCAGCTTAGAAACTAGCGGGGACGAGCAGTACTTC. Translating it yields CASSLETSGDEQYF. This chain connects TRBV7-9 to TRBJ2-7, with 10 bases aligning to TRBD2. From germline, CDR1 is SEHNR and CDR2 FQNEAQ (reference sequence). This CDR3 is built from 14 residues. Trimming cost V 1 base and J 5 bases; bases outside gene matches: 2.

The chain is built from TRBV7-2 and TRBJ1-5; D call uncertain. From germline, CDR1 is SGHTA and CDR2 FQGNSA. Between the trimmed V and J ends, which lost 1 base and 9 bases, there was a span of 16 bases. This CDR3 comprises 15 residues. The CDR3 sequence is CASSLDSRGLGPQHF. The CDR3 DNA follows: TGTGCCAGCAGCTTAGATTCGAGAGGCCTTGGGCCCCAGCATTTT.

The V gene is TRBV6-6, the J gene TRBJ1-1; TRBD1 matches 8 bases. V was pared by 0 bases and J by 7 bases, with 4 bases of the junction left unmatched. Germline CDR1 and CDR2: MNHNY and SVGAGI (reference sequence). CDR3 length: 14 residues. For the CDR3, the DNA is TGTGCCAGCAGTTACTCGGGGACAGGAGATGAAGCTTTCTTT. Protein product: CASSYSGTGDEAFF.

This clone has ten or more counts. The J gene is TRBJ1-1, the V gene TRBV27, with 9 bases identical to TRBD1. Germline V gene lookup returns CDR1 MNHEY and CDR2 SMNVEV (reference sequence). Trimming cost V 4 bases and J 5 bases; bases outside gene matches: 14. The CDR3 totals 17 residues. CDR3 DNA: TGTGCCAGCAGTTGGGGCACAGGGGGCGTTGGGGGGACTGAAGCTTTCTTT. Translated, it gives CASSWGTGGVGGTEAFF.

The chain links TRBV29-1 to TRBJ2-7; D is unclear. This CDR3 spans 14 amino acids. V was trimmed by 7 bases and J by 3 bases, leaving 19 bases between them. Germline assignment: CDR1 SQVTM and CDR2 ANQGSEA. CDR3 sequence reads: CSAGPGTSFYEQYF. The DNA for the CDR3 is TGCAGCGCCGGTCCAGGCACAAGTTTCTACGAGCAGTACTTC.

The CDR3 DNA reads as TGTGCCAGCAGGCCCACCCGACAGCTCCCCTACGAGCAGTACTTC. It encodes CASRPTRQLPYEQYF. The chain couples TRBV6-5 to TRBJ2-7; D might be TRBD1 (5 bases). CDR1 is MNHEY, CDR2 SVGAGI, per germline. CDR3 length equals 15 residues. V was trimmed by 6 bases and J by 2 bases, leaving 17 bases between them.

This chain links TRBV24-1 with TRBJ2-3; 7 bases map to TRBD1. V lost 5 bases and J lost 4; bases outside the gene matches: 26. Germline values: CDR1 KGHDR, CDR2 SFDVKD. The CDR3 runs 21 residues. CDR3 sequence (DNA): TGTGCCACCAGTGCGTCCGATGCTCAGGTCATCACAGGGGTTATTGCAGATACGCAGTATTTT. Translated: CATSASDAQVITGVIADTQYF.

V and J are TRBV6-1 and TRBJ1-1; D call uncertain. The CDR3 consists of 17 residues. Germline values: CDR1 MNHNS, CDR2 SASEGT. V lost 1 base and J lost 0, with 15 bases in between. The CDR3 DNA reads TGTGCCAGCAGTGAAGTAGAAGGGAGGGTATTGAACACTGAAGCTTTCTTT. Protein product: CASSEVEGRVLNTEAFF.

The rearrangement joins TRBV28 to TRBJ1-4, with 7 bases identical to TRBD1. The ends lost 3 bases at V and 11 bases at J; junction bases unmatched: 15. The germline V gene has CDR1 MDHEN and CDR2 SYDVKM. This CDR3 spans 16 amino acids. CDR3 coding DNA: TGTGCCAGCAGTTTGGCAGGGACAGACGTAATGAATAAACTGTTTTTT. Protein product: CASSLAGTDVMNKLFF. The full variable domain, in which reference TRBV28 and TRBJ1-4 provide the parts outside the CDR3, is DVKVTQSSRYLVKRTGEKVFLECVQDMDHENMFWYRQDPGLGLRLIYFSYDVKMKEKGDIPEGYSVSREKKERFSLILESASTNQTSMYLCASSLAGTDVMNKLFFGSGTQLSVL.

The V and J genes are TRBV24-1 and TRBJ2-1, with a possible D match to TRBD2 (6 bases). This CDR3 contains 18 residues. V was pared by 3 bases and J by 2 bases, with 19 bases between. Germline lookup yields CDR1 KGHDR and CDR2 SFDVKD. The CDR3 sequence is CATSDPLPARGTYNEQFF. In DNA, the CDR3 is TGTGCCACCAGTGATCCCCTACCGGCCCGCGGGACCTACAATGAGCAGTTCTTC.

Concerning this clone itself: Germline and junction disagree at one end, which may indicate a read error. V usage is TRBV6-8 and J usage is TRBJ2-3; D gene unclear. CDR1 is MNHGY, CDR2 SAAAGT, per germline. CDR3 length: 13 residues. The CDR3 DNA follows: TGCACGAGTAACGATCCAAGCACAGATACGCAGTATTTT. It yields the protein CTSNDPSTDTQYF.

The chain combines TRBV19 with TRBJ1-2; a possible D gene is TRBD1 (6 bases). The CDR3 has 15 residues. V was trimmed by 5 bases and J by 4 bases, leaving 17 bases between them. Germline V gives CDR1 LNHDA, CDR2 SQIVND (reference sequence). DNA of the CDR3: TGTGCCAGTAGTCCCCCTACAGGGTATGGCTATGGCTACACCTTC. Protein: CASSPPTGYGYGYTF.

The chain couples TRBV28 to TRBJ2-5; 9 nucleotides line up with TRBD2. From germline, CDR1 is MDHEN and CDR2 SYDVKM. The CDR3 contains 19 residues. After removal of 4 bases from V and 1 base from J, the junction contained 16 bases not matched to a gene. The CDR3 bases are TGTGCCAGCAGTTCTGATCTTGTTAGCGGGGGTCACTTCCAAGAGACCCAGTACTTC. Protein sequence: CASSSDLVSGGHFQETQYF.

The rearrangement joins TRBV3-1 (or the pseudogene TRBV3-2) to TRBJ1-5, with D unclear. The V gene's germline CDR1 is LGHDT and CDR2 YNNKEL (reference sequence). V shed 0 bases and J shed 4 bases, with 7 bases lying between them. The CDR3 extends over 14 amino acids. The chain's CDR3 is CASSQDFGNQPQHF. The CDR3 coding sequence is TGTGCCAGCAGCCAAGATTTCGGGAATCAGCCCCAGCATTTT.

This chain links TRBV7-9 with TRBJ2-6, with D perhaps matching TRBD2 (6 bases). Germline V gene data show CDR1 as SEHNR and CDR2 as FQNEAQ (reference sequence). The CDR3 is 14 amino acids. V lost 7 bases and J lost 0, with 7 bases in between. The CDR3 loop reads CASTDYSGANVLTF. Written as DNA, the CDR3 is TGTGCCAGCACGGACTACTCTGGGGCCAACGTCCTGACTTTC.

The chain's CDR3 is CASRGTSGDTQYF. CDR3 bases: TGTGCCAGCAGGGGGACTAGCGGAGATACGCAGTATTTT. This chain connects TRBV6-5 to TRBJ2-3; 11 nucleotides match TRBD2. Unmatched junction bases numbered 1, after V lost 6 bases and J lost 5 bases. The CDR3 is made up of 13 amino acids. The germline V gene has CDR1 MNHEY and CDR2 SVGAGI.

The CDR3 DNA follows: TGTGCCAGCAGTTCGCCCCGGACAATGCAGTACTTC. It is translated as CASSSPRTMQYF. The chain uses TRBV28 and TRBJ2-7; weak D call: TRBD1 (5 bases). Germline V gene lookup returns CDR1 MDHEN and CDR2 SYDVKM. Trimming took 4 bases from V and 9 from J, leaving 13 bases between them. The CDR3 is made up of 12 amino acids. The full variable domain, its missing parts supplied by reference TRBV28 and TRBJ2-7, is DVKVTQSSRYLVKRTGEKVFLECVQDMDHENMFWYRQDPGLGLRLIYFSYDVKMKEKGDIPEGYSVSREKKERFSLILESASTNQTSMYLCASSSPRTMQYFGPGTRLTVT.

V is TRBV10-3 and J is TRBJ2-7; TRBD1 matches at 9 bases. The germline V gene encodes CDR1 ENHRY and CDR2 SYGVKD. The CDR3 is 14 amino acids. J gave up 5 bases and V 2 bases, and 4 bases lay outside the gene matches. CDR3 bases: TGTGCCATCAGTGAGCCCGGGACAGGGAACGAGCAGTACTTC. It encodes CAISEPGTGNEQYF.

As regards this clone: Other DNA sequences in this sample translate to the same CDR3. The chain carries TRBV12-3 or TRBV12-4 and TRBJ2-7; the match to TRBD1 covers 8 bases. Trimming at V came to 6 bases and at J to 4 bases, leaving 2 bases not matched to a gene. The CDR3 sequence is 12 residues long. DNA of the CDR3: TGTGCCAGCAGCCGACAGGGGTACGAGCAGTACTTC. As protein: CASSRQGYEQYF.

The V call is TRBV27, the J call TRBJ2-1, with 10 bases identical to TRBD1. There are 20 residues in the CDR3. The V and J ends lost 2 bases and 6 bases, in that order; junction bases with no gene match: 19. Germline-derived CDR1 and CDR2 are MNHEY and SMNVEV (reference sequence). CDR3 amino acids: CASSLRGTGAGSGLRNEQFF. CDR3 nucleotides: TGTGCCAGCAGTTTACGCGGGACAGGGGCGGGTAGTGGCCTACGCAATGAGCAGTTCTTC.

V and J are TRBV2 and TRBJ1-4; 10 bases map to TRBD1. With V trimmed by 4 bases and J by 2 bases, 1 base remained unmatched. From germline, CDR1 is SNHLY and CDR2 FYNNEI. The CDR3 contains 15 residues. The CDR3 region has the DNA TGTGCCAGCAGTGCGGGACAGGGGACTAATGAAAAACTGTTTTTT. Its translation: CASSAGQGTNEKLFF.

This chain connects TRBV20-1 to TRBJ2-3; tentatively, D is TRBD2 (6 bases). The ends were cut back, 3 bases at V and 6 bases at J, with 25 bases in the middle. CDR1 is DFQATT, CDR2 SNEGSKA, per germline (reference sequence). This CDR3 is 17 amino acids long. The CDR3 is CSASSPGRGAPSDTQYF. The CDR3 DNA follows: TGCAGTGCTAGTTCTCCCGGGCGGGGTGCCCCCTCGGATACGCAGTATTTT.

The genes are TRBV5-6 and TRBJ1-2; a weak D match, TRBD1 (5 bases). Trimming cost V 1 base and J 5 bases, with 15 bases left between them. There are 15 residues in the CDR3. Germline assignment: CDR1 SGHDT and CDR2 YYEEEE. The CDR3 nucleotides read TGTGCCAGCAGCTTGCAGGGTTCGGAGGGGTATGGCTACACCTTC. This codes for CASSLQGSEGYGYTF.

The chain links TRBV24-1 to TRBJ2-1; D may be TRBD2 (5 bases). CDR3 size: 15 residues. Germline CDR1 is KGHDR and CDR2 is SFDVKD. V shed 5 bases and J shed 2 bases, with 12 bases lying between them. In DNA form, the CDR3 reads TGTGCCACCAGTGCCGGGGAGTTGACCTACAATGAGCAGTTCTTC. Protein product: CATSAGELTYNEQFF.

The CDR3 DNA sequence: TGTGCCAGCAGCCCGGGGAGTTCACCCCTCCACTTT. This translates into CASSPGSSPLHF. This chain uses TRBV12-3 or TRBV12-4 with TRBJ1-6, with no clear D. V lost 6 bases, J lost 9 bases, and 9 bases lay in between. This CDR3 has 12 amino acids.

This clone was picked up a small number of times. The chain recombines TRBV2 with TRBJ1-5; no reliable D call. Germline lookup yields CDR1 SNHLY and CDR2 FYNNEI. The V and J ends lost 8 bases and 7 bases respectively, with 15 bases between them. There are 13 residues in the CDR3. The CDR3 loop reads CASDTQVGQPQHF. The DNA of the CDR3 is TGTGCCAGCGACACTCAGGTTGGGCAGCCCCAGCATTTT.